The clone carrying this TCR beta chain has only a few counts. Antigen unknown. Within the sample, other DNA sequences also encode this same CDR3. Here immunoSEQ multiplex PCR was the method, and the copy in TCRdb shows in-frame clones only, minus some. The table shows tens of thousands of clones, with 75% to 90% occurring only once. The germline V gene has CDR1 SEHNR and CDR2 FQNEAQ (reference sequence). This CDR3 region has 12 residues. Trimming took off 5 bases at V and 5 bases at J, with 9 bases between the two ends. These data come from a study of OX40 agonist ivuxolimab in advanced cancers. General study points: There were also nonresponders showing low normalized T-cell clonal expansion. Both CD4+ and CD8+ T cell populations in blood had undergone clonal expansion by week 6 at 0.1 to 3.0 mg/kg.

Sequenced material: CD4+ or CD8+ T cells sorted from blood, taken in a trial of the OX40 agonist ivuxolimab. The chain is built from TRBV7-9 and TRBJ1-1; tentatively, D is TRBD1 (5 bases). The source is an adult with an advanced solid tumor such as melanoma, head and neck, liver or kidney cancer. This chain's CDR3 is CASSPGGTEAFF. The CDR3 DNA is TGTGCCAGCAGCCCGGGGGGGACTGAAGCTTTCTTT.